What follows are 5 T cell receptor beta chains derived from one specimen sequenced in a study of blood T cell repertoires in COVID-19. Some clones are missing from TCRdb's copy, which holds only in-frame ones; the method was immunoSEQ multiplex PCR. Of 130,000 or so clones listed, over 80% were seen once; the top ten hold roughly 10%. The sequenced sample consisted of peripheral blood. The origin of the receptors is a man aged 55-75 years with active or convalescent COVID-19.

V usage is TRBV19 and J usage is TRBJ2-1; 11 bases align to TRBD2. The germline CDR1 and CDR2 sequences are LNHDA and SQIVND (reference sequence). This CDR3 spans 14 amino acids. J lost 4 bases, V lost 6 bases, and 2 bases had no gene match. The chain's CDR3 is CASSGLAGYNEQFF. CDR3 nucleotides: TGTGCCAGTAGCGGACTAGCGGGTTACAATGAGCAGTTCTTC. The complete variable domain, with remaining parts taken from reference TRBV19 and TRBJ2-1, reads DGGITQSPKYLFRKEGQNVTLSCEQNLNHDAMYWYRQDPGQGLRLIYYSQIVNDFQKGDIAEGYSVSREKKESFPLTVTSAQKNPTAFYLCASSGLAGYNEQFFGPGTRLTVL.

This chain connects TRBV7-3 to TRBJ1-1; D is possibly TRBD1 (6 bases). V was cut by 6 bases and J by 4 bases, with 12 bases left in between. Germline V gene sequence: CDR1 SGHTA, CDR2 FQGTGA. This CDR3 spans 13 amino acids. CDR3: CASSYDRRTEAFF. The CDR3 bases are TGTGCCAGCAGTTATGACAGGCGCACTGAAGCTTTCTTT.

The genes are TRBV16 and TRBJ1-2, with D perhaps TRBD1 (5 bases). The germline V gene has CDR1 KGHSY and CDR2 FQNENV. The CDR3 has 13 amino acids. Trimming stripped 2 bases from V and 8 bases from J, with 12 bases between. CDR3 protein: CASSQQGSLGYTF. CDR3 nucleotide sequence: TGTGCCAGCAGCCAACAGGGCTCTCTGGGCTACACCTTC.

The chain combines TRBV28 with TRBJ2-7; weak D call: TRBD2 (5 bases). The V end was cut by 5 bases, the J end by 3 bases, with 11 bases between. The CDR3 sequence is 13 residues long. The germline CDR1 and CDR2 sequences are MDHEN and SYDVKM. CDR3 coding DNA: TGTGCCAGCAGTCGGGGAGTCATCTACGAGCAGTACTTC. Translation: CASSRGVIYEQYF.

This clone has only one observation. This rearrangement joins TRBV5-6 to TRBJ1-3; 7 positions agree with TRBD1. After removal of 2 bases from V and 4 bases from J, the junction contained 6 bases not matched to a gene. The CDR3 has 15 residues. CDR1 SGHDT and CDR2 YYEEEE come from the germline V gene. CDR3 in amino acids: CASSFDRVFGNTIYF. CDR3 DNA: TGTGCCAGCAGCTTTGACAGGGTCTTCGGAAACACCATATATTTT.